This TCR beta chain was retrieved from a study of regulatory T cells in long-lasting Graves disease. Study-wide findings and caveats: Thyroid tissue was not studied; only peripheral blood was.

According to the study, TCR beta libraries were built with iRepertoire HTBI primers and CDR3-region Arm-PCR. Original data processing: The samples included around 60 TRBV and roughly 14 TRBJ segments. TCRdb re-analysed the multiplex PCR reads in MiXCR, keeping a single row per CDR3 protein. TCRdb's processing, not the authors' own work, is the source of the V and J calls. The table shows 300,000 to 350,000 distinct CDR3 sequences, with about 19% occurring only once. As for time point: persistent/refractory GD, antithyroid drugs over 5 years with positive TRAb. Extracted PBMC RNA gave rise to the TCR library. This clonotype has a handful of counts. The antigen is undetermined. Sample: peripheral blood mononuclear cells (PBMCs), taken when the disease was refractory, from a patient treated with antithyroid drugs. The source is a female donor with Graves disease.

The CDR3 spells CASSLGNLLAKNIQYF. Written as DNA, the CDR3 is TGCGCCAGCAGCCTCGGGAATCTACTAGCCAAAAACATTCAGTACTTC. The chain carries TRBV5-1 and TRBJ2-4; possibly TRBD2 for D (5 bases). There are 16 residues in the CDR3. CDR1 and CDR2 from the germline V gene are SGHRS and YFSETQ. Trimming stripped 4 bases from V and 0 bases from J, with 14 bases between.